The 24 T cell receptor beta chains below come from one sample, sequenced in a study of regulatory T cells in long-lasting Graves disease. Arm-PCR of CDR3 regions with iRepertoire HTBI primers generated TCR beta libraries. TCRdb reprocessed the multiplex PCR reads with MiXCR, giving one entry per CDR3 protein. The data contain 700,000 or so distinct CDR3 sequences, around 32% of them singletons. Time point meaning: persistent/refractory GD, antithyroid drugs over 5 years with positive TRAb. Extracted PBMC RNA gave rise to the TCR library. The input for sequencing was peripheral blood mononuclear cells (PBMCs), taken when the disease was refractory, from a patient treated with antithyroid drugs. These receptors were collected from a female donor with Graves disease.

The chain links TRBV29-1 to TRBJ1-4, with TRBD1 as a possible D gene (5 bases). Trimming shortened V by 7 bases and J by 4 bases, and 10 bases separated the two germline ends. Germline CDR1 SQVTM, CDR2 ANQGSEA. The CDR3 runs to 12 residues. CDR3 sequence reads: CSAGGDNEKLFF. The CDR3 DNA sequence: TGCAGCGCAGGAGGGGATAATGAAAAACTGTTTTTT. The full variable domain, rest sourced from reference TRBV29-1 and TRBJ1-4, is SAVISQKPSRDICQRGTSLTIQCQVDSQVTMMFWYRQQPGQSLTLIATANQGSEATYESGFVIDKFPISRPNLTFSTLTVSNMSPEDSSIYLCSAGGDNEKLFFGSGTQLSVL.

The table lists this clonotype with many counts. Germline is not matched at one junction end, which may reflect a read error. The chain combines TRBV28 with TRBJ1-1; D is unclear. This CDR3 contains 15 residues. Germline V gene data show CDR1 as MDHEN and CDR2 as SYDVKM. In nucleotides, the CDR3 is TGTGCCAGCAGTTTTGGGCCCCCGGGGAACAGTGAAGCTTTCTTT. Amino acid sequence: CASSFGPPGNSEAFF.

In its sample, this clonotype was seen a few times. The V call is TRBV28, the J call TRBJ1-6, with 7 bases lining up with TRBD1. CDR1 is MDHEN, CDR2 SYDVKM, per germline. The CDR3 covers 15 residues. Germline trimming cut 6 bases from V and 5 bases from J; bases unmatched to any gene: 7. The CDR3 protein is CASRVWDSHNSPLHF. CDR3 in DNA: TGTGCCAGCAGAGTCTGGGACAGTCATAATTCACCCCTCCACTTT.

This clonotype showed up just a few times. The chain has TRBV27 and TRBJ1-2; the match to TRBD1 covers 7 bases. This CDR3 region has 13 residues. V lost 5 bases and J lost 4; bases outside the gene matches: 4. The germline CDR1 and CDR2 sequences are MNHEY and SMNVEV (reference sequence). As DNA, the CDR3 is TGTGCCAGCAGTCCATGGACAGGCTATGGCTACACCTTC. Its translation is CASSPWTGYGYTF.

The chain uses TRBV2 and TRBJ1-3, with D unclear. Germline V CDR1 and CDR2: SNHLY, FYNNEI. This CDR3 is built from 15 residues. Deletions cut 3 bases from V and 0 bases from J, with 9 bases between. The CDR3 nucleotides are TGTGCCAGCAGTGAGTACGGGTCCTCTGGAAACACCATATATTTT. Protein: CASSEYGSSGNTIYF.

This clonotype was recorded a few times. This sequence joins TRBV28 and TRBJ1-1; D perhaps matches TRBD1 (5 bases). Germline V gives CDR1 MDHEN, CDR2 SYDVKM. Between the trimmed V and J ends, which lost 6 bases and 4 bases, there was a span of 21 bases. This CDR3 is 16 amino acids long. The CDR3 loop reads CASSRDGRRPATEAFF. The CDR3 DNA reads TGTGCCAGCAGCCGGGACGGGCGCAGGCCAGCCACTGAAGCTTTCTTT.

This clonotype was seen only a few times. The chain carries TRBV28 and TRBJ1-1; D is unresolved. The CDR3 spans 14 residues. Per the germline V gene, CDR1 is MDHEN and CDR2 is SYDVKM. Trimming shortened V by 2 bases and J by 4 bases, and 11 bases separated the two germline ends. The DNA of the CDR3 is TGTGCCAGCAGTTTAAGTACCTCGGTCACTGAAGCTTTCTTT. Amino acid sequence: CASSLSTSVTEAFF.

Concerning this clonotype itself: This likely stems from a read error, as it lies one base from a far larger clone. The CDR3 DNA is TGTGCCAGCGGTTATGGGTATAGCAATCAGCCCCAGCATTTT. Translated, it gives CASGYGYSNQPQHF. J is TRBJ1-5 and V is TRBV6-4; no firm D call. Germline lookup yields CDR1 MRHNA and CDR2 SNTAGT. This CDR3 is built from 14 residues. V lost 8 bases and J 0 bases, leaving 11 bases between the germline ends.

This clonotype was recorded a few times. The V call is TRBV2, the J call TRBJ2-6; D is possibly TRBD1 (6 bases). Germline-derived CDR1 and CDR2 are SNHLY and FYNNEI. The germline V and J ends were trimmed by 4 bases and 1 base, with 14 bases remaining between them. This CDR3 spans 17 amino acids. The CDR3 DNA is TGTGCCAGCAGTGTGCACAGGGTTCTATCTGGGGCCAACGTCCTGACTTTC. Protein sequence: CASSVHRVLSGANVLTF. Using reference TRBV2 and TRBJ2-6 for the parts outside the CDR3, the full variable domain is EPEVTQTPSHQVTQMGQEVILRCVPISNHLYFYWYRQILGQKVEFLVSFYNNEISEKSEIFDDQFSVERPDGSNFTLKIRSTKLEDSAMYFCASSVHRVLSGANVLTFGAGSRLTVL.

This clonotype was seen a handful of times. The chain recombines TRBV5-1 with TRBJ1-1; unclear D gene. This CDR3 comprises 15 residues. V lost 1 base and J lost 2, with 12 bases in between. The germline V gene encodes CDR1 SGHRS and CDR2 YFSETQ. The CDR3 DNA sequence: TGCGCCAGCAGCTTGAGGGCGGACGGAAACACTGAAGCTTTCTTT. Protein sequence: CASSLRADGNTEAFF. The variable domain in full, completed from reference TRBV5-1 and TRBJ1-1, reads KAGVTQTPRYLIKTRGQQVTLSCSPISGHRSVSWYQQTPGQGLQFLFEYFSETQRNKGNFPGRFSGRQFSNSRSEMNVSTLELGDSALYLCASSLRADGNTEAFFGQGTRLTVV.

This clonotype was detected ten times or more. The chain links TRBV12-3 or TRBV12-4 to TRBJ2-7; the match to TRBD1 covers 7 bases. This CDR3 has 14 amino acids. Unmatched junction bases numbered 8, after V lost 3 bases and J lost 6 bases. The CDR3 region is CASSFGDRASEQYF. DNA for the CDR3: TGTGCCAGCAGTTTTGGAGACAGGGCATCCGAGCAGTACTTC.

This clonotype has a handful of counts. The chain joins TRBV29-1 to TRBJ2-2; TRBD1 matches at 9 bases. The CDR3 extends over 16 amino acids. V dropped 6 bases and J dropped 2; count of bases not matched to a gene: 10. The germline V gene encodes CDR1 SQVTM and CDR2 ANQGSEA. In nucleotides, the CDR3 is TGCAGCGTCCTTTCCGGGACAGGGCGAAACACCGGGGAGCTGTTTTTT. Protein: CSVLSGTGRNTGELFF.

The sample holds many counts of this clonotype. The genes are TRBV12-3 or TRBV12-4 and TRBJ2-5; 10 bases agree with TRBD1. J was trimmed by 4 bases and V by 5 bases; bases with no gene match: 7. The CDR3 is made up of 15 amino acids. Here the CDR3 DNA reads TGTGCCAGCAGTCCCGATAGGACAGGGGGAGAGACCCAGTACTTC. Translation: CASSPDRTGGETQYF.

The chain couples TRBV7-6 to TRBJ2-7, with D tentatively TRBD1 or TRBD2 (6 bases each). The CDR3 length is 16 residues. Germline V lookup: CDR1 SGHVS, CDR2 FNYEAQ. The V end lost 5 bases, the J end lost 2 bases, and 19 bases lay between the germline ends. This chain's CDR3 is CASSRLGGGGTYEQYF. CDR3 sequence (DNA): TGTGCCAGCAGCCGACTCGGTGGAGGGGGGACCTACGAGCAGTACTTC. Drawing the rest from reference TRBV7-6 and TRBJ2-7, the complete variable domain is GAGVSQSPRYKVTKRGQDVALRCDPISGHVSLYWYRQALGQGPEFLTYFNYEAQQDKSGLPNDRFSAERPEGSISTLTIQRTEQRDSAMYRCASSRLGGGGTYEQYFGPGTRLTVT.

Only a few counts were recorded for this clonotype. The V call is TRBV11-2, the J call TRBJ2-7; D possibly corresponds to TRBD1 (5 bases). This CDR3 has 13 residues. The V and J ends lost 3 bases and 3 bases respectively, with 9 bases between them. Germline values: CDR1 SGHAT, CDR2 FQNNGV. In nucleotides, the CDR3 is TGTGCCAGCAGCTTTGGACAAGACTACGAGCAGTACTTC. This gives the protein CASSFGQDYEQYF.

A few counts support this clonotype. V and J are TRBV6-2 or TRBV6-3 and TRBJ2-7, with D possibly being TRBD2 (5 bases). The CDR3 is 14 residues long. Germline values: CDR1 MNHEY, CDR2 SVGEGT. Trimming removed 0 bases from V and 5 bases from J, with 11 bases in between. CDR3 region: CASSYSGVMDEQYF. The CDR3 DNA is TGTGCCAGCAGTTACTCCGGGGTTATGGACGAGCAGTACTTC.

This clonotype was recorded a few times. This chain connects TRBV5-1 to TRBJ1-5; possible D gene TRBD1, 5 bases. V lost 4 bases, J lost 6 bases, and 17 bases lay in between. Germline V CDR1 and CDR2: SGHRS, YFSETQ. The CDR3 runs 15 residues. The CDR3 reads CASSPSGGETQPQHF. CDR3 sequence (DNA): TGCGCCAGCAGCCCCTCCGGGGGGGAGACTCAGCCCCAGCATTTT.

In this sample, this clonotype turned up many times. This chain joins TRBV6-1 and TRBJ2-7; 10 bases are a match to TRBD2. Losses at the gene ends were 3 bases for V and 6 bases for J; bases not matched to a gene: 5. Germline V gene lookup returns CDR1 MNHNS and CDR2 SASEGT. The CDR3 extends over 14 amino acids. CDR3 sequence reads: CASSDRLAGVEQYF. The CDR3 DNA sequence: TGTGCCAGCAGTGATCGGCTAGCGGGAGTCGAGCAGTACTTC.

The rearrangement links TRBV11-2 to TRBJ2-5; the D call may be TRBD1 or TRBD2 (6 bases each). The germline V gene has CDR1 SGHAT and CDR2 FQNNGV. Trimming removed 1 base from V and 4 bases from J, with 16 bases in between. There are 16 residues in the CDR3. The CDR3 coding sequence is TGTGCCAGCAGCTTAGGGGGGGCCTCTTTTGGAGAGACCCAGTACTTC. Protein: CASSLGGASFGETQYF.

This clonotype has ten or more counts. V and J are TRBV5-5 and TRBJ1-4; D gene unclear. The germline V gene has CDR1 SGHKS and CDR2 YYEKEE (reference sequence). The V gene lost 5 bases and the J gene lost 2 bases, with 7 bases spanning the gap. The length of the CDR3 is 13 residues. CDR3 bases: TGTGCCAGCAGTTTTAGTACTAATGAAAAACTGTTTTTT. Translating it yields CASSFSTNEKLFF.

The chain recombines TRBV6-1 with TRBJ1-6; 10 bases are shared with TRBD1. Per germline, CDR1 MNHNS and CDR2 SASEGT. The CDR3 contains 16 residues. The junction had 6 bases not matched to a gene; V was cut back by 8 bases and J by 2 bases. In DNA, the CDR3 is TGTGCCAGCGCCCCGGGACAGGGGCCCTATAATTCACCCCTCCACTTT. Translation gives CASAPGQGPYNSPLHF.

Concerning this clonotype itself: Its ends do not fully match the called genes, so a read error is possible. The J gene is TRBJ1-4, the V gene TRBV5-1; D gene unclear. Germline CDR1 and CDR2: SGHRS and YFSETQ. This CDR3 spans 15 amino acids. The CDR3 spells CVSSLWSATNEKLFF. CDR3 coding DNA: TGCGTCAGCAGCCTCTGGAGCGCAACTAATGAAAAACTGTTTTTT. Together with reference TRBV5-1 and TRBJ1-4, the CDR3 gives the full variable domain: KAGVTQTPRYLIKTRGQQVTLSCSPISGHRSVSWYQQTPGQGLQFLFEYFSETQRNKGNFPGRFSGRQFSNSRSEMNVSTLELGDSALYLCVSSLWSATNEKLFFGSGTQLSVL.

The chain employs TRBV2 and TRBJ1-1, with TRBD1 matching 9 bases. V trimming: 10 bases; J trimming: 2 bases; junction bases outside the gene matches: 8. CDR3 length: 14 residues. Germline-derived CDR1 and CDR2 are SNHLY and FYNNEI. The CDR3 nucleotides read TGTGCCATGCGAGACAGGGGGTTCAACACTGAAGCTTTCTTT. Amino acids: CAMRDRGFNTEAFF.

The CDR3 loop is CAWTLSLGGEQYF. DNA of the CDR3: TGTGCCTGGACGCTTTCACTAGGTGGCGAGCAGTACTTC. The chain couples TRBV30 to TRBJ2-7, with D possibly TRBD2 on 5 matching bases. Germline lookup yields CDR1 GTSNPN and CDR2 SVGIG (reference sequence). Trimming took 4 bases from V and 6 from J, leaving 16 bases between them. CDR3 size: 13 residues.